This T cell receptor beta chain was sequenced during a study of blood T cells in healthy people across ages. About the research overall: About one barcoded beta molecule per two T cells was captured by template switching.

PCR was performed a second time for about 7 to 11 cycles using a sample-barcoded 5' primer and a J-beta primer mix. TCRdb re-called the 5' RACE reads with MiXCR, one entry per CDR3 protein. The sample consists of over 1.5 million distinct CDR3 sequences, roughly 49% of them appearing once. V lost 6 bases, J lost 4 bases, and 13 bases lay in between. The CDR3 is 14 amino acids. From germline, CDR1 is MNHEY and CDR2 SMNVEV (reference sequence). The chain carries TRBV27 and TRBJ1-5, with D possibly TRBD1 on 5 matching bases. Sequences were obtained from blood. The TCR sequence derives from a woman aged 40 to 50 in good health. The CDR3 DNA reads as TGTGCCAGCAGGTTCGGGGGTAATAATCAGCCCCAGCATTTT. This encodes CASRFGGNNQPQHF.